The entry that follows covers one T cell receptor (beta chain) sequence. Its cognate antigen is unknown. Germline CDR1 reads SNHLY; CDR2 reads FYNNEI. The CDR3 is 15 residues long. Trimming took off 2 bases at V and 0 bases at J, with 10 bases between the two ends. These data originate in a study of T cells in localized non-small cell lung cancer. Findings of the study overall: Because sequencing included only one region (of the tumor), heterogeneity remains possible. The greatest T cell clonality was found in uninvolved adjacent lung (higher than in tumor).

The assay was immunoSEQ multiplex PCR, and TCRdb's table has in-frame clones only and misses some. The top ten hold 20% of the sample, which has tens of thousands of clones, about 85% seen once. Here the sequenced sample was peripheral blood, taken before any cancer treatment. The chain has TRBV2 and TRBJ1-1; perhaps TRBD1 as D (5 bases). This receptor was obtained from a female donor over 55 with stage II squamous cell lung carcinoma. The CDR3 bases are TGTGCCAGCAGTGAAAGACAGTCCGTGAACACTGAAGCTTTCTTT. This gives the protein CASSERQSVNTEAFF.